This T cell receptor beta chain was documented in a study of T cells after yellow fever vaccination. General observations from the study: A faster peak, day 5 versus 15, was reached by the weaker secondary response. Subsequent to the booster, the majority of primary-vaccination clones reappeared (under 98% CD4, more than 70% CD8). The study noted that FACS-sorted repertoires could contain abundant clonotypes contaminating from the bulk population.

MiXCR, run by TCRdb on the 5' RACE reads, gives a single entry per CDR3 protein. The sample includes around 25,000 distinct CDR3 sequences, approximately 3.5% of them seen just once. This clonotype was recorded at least ten times. V shed 2 bases and J shed 4 bases, with 11 bases lying between them. The CDR3 length is 15 residues. CDR1 and CDR2 (germline): MNHEY, SVGAGI. The chain uses TRBV6-5 and TRBJ1-4; maybe TRBD1 (6 bases). This clonotype was obtained from a man younger than 35 who received the YFV17D yellow fever vaccine. This material consisted of PBMCs, either bulk or a sorted T-cell subset (CD4+, CD8+, memory, or dextramer-sorted; not recorded which), taken more than 40 days after the first yellow fever vaccination. The CDR3 reads CASSYQQGGNEKLFF. CDR3 nucleotide sequence: TGTGCCAGCAGTTACCAACAGGGCGGTAATGAAAAACTGTTTTTT.